What follows are 20 T cell receptor beta chains derived from one specimen sequenced in a study of cytomegalovirus exposure and HLA in healthy donors. 13 Jbeta primers and 60 Vbeta primers were used for the PCR. Here immunoSEQ multiplex PCR was the method, and the copy in TCRdb shows in-frame clones only, minus some. The sample holds 90,000 to 150,000 clones; approximately 72% are singletons and the top ten take roughly 8.2%. Sequences were obtained from PBMCs. Receptors were obtained from a woman aged 35 to 49 in good health and CMV-seropositive.

In this sample, this clone turned up a few times. This sample includes further DNA sequences coding for the same CDR3. V gene TRBV5-1 combines with J gene TRBJ1-2; perhaps TRBD1 as D (5 bases). The V and J ends lost 2 bases and 2 bases respectively, with 10 bases between them. The V gene's germline CDR1 is SGHRS and CDR2 YFSETQ. CDR3 length: 14 residues. The CDR3 loop reads CASSLLTANYGYTF. CDR3 nucleotides: TGCGCCAGCAGCTTACTGACAGCCAACTATGGCTACACCTTC.

This clone was detected only a few times. The chain is built from TRBV18 and TRBJ1-2; weak D call: TRBD1 (6 bases). The CDR3 consists of 13 residues. V lost 6 bases, J lost 6 bases, and 14 bases lay in between. The germline V gene encodes CDR1 KGHSH and CDR2 LQKENI. The CDR3 region has the DNA TGTGCCAGCTCTTACAGGGTCCGGGATGGCTACACCTTC. Protein sequence: CASSYRVRDGYTF.

V gene TRBV7-6 combines with J gene TRBJ2-3; 7 nucleotides agree with TRBD2. Germline CDR1 reads SGHVS; CDR2 reads FNYEAQ. The trim removed 5 bases at V and 4 bases at J, leaving 6 bases unmatched. The CDR3 spans 14 residues. The CDR3 region is CASSIPTSADTQYF. DNA of the CDR3: TGTGCCAGCAGCATACCAACTAGCGCAGATACGCAGTATTTT.

This chain connects TRBV5-1 to TRBJ1-4, with 11 bases that match TRBD1. The germline V gene has CDR1 SGHRS and CDR2 YFSETQ. The trim removed 3 bases at V and 8 bases at J, leaving 6 bases unmatched. The CDR3 is 15 amino acids. CDR3 coding DNA: TGCGCCAGCAGCTGGGGGGACAGGGGGTCGGAAAAACTGTTTTTT. Amino acid sequence: CASSWGDRGSEKLFF.

This chain uses TRBV6-5 with TRBJ2-7; D perhaps matches TRBD1 (6 bases). The ends were cut back, 5 bases at V and 1 base at J, with 15 bases in the middle. The CDR3 is 15 residues long. Germline V lookup: CDR1 MNHEY, CDR2 SVGAGI. CDR3 loop: CASSDLGTLSYEQYF. CDR3 bases: TGTGCCAGCAGTGACTTGGGGACACTTTCCTACGAGCAGTACTTC.

V is TRBV7-2 and J is TRBJ1-1, with D unresolved. V lost 7 bases and J 0 bases, leaving 9 bases between the germline ends. This CDR3 is built from 13 residues. Per germline, CDR1 SGHTA and CDR2 FQGNSA. The CDR3 loop reads CASNGGMNTEAFF. In DNA form, the CDR3 reads TGTGCCAGCAACGGTGGTATGAACACTGAAGCTTTCTTT.

The V and J genes are TRBV18 and TRBJ1-3; 7 nucleotides line up with TRBD1. The CDR3 is made up of 15 amino acids. The V gene's germline CDR1 is KGHSH and CDR2 LQKENI. The V segment lost 3 bases and the J segment 4 bases; nucleotides outside the gene matches: 6. CDR3 nucleotide sequence: TGTGCCAGCTCACCTCCGGGACAGTGGGGAAACACCATATATTTT. Protein: CASSPPGQWGNTIYF.

Notes on this clone: This same CDR3 is encoded by further DNA sequences in the sample. J is TRBJ1-6 and V is TRBV2; 7 bases are shared with TRBD1. Per the germline V gene, CDR1 is SNHLY and CDR2 is FYNNEI. The CDR3 is 13 residues long. The V and J ends lost 4 bases and 9 bases, in that order; junction bases with no gene match: 3. The CDR3: CASSGQGGSPLHF. CDR3 in DNA: TGTGCCAGCAGTGGACAGGGAGGTTCACCCCTCCACTTT.

This chain uses TRBV15 with TRBJ1-1; 8 bases line up with TRBD1. The V gene's germline CDR1 is LNHNV and CDR2 YYDKDF (reference sequence). The CDR3 runs to 14 residues. The trim removed 1 base at V and 6 bases at J, leaving 4 bases unmatched. The CDR3 nucleotides read TGTGCCACCAGCAGAGGGGACAGGACCGCTGAAGCTTTCTTT. It translates to CATSRGDRTAEAFF.

This chain connects TRBV4-1 to TRBJ2-2, with 8 bases lining up with TRBD2. This CDR3 spans 16 amino acids. Germline CDR1 MGHRA, CDR2 YSYEKL. Trimming cost V 3 bases and J 5 bases; bases outside gene matches: 8. This CDR3 is CASSQGLDGSTGELFF. The CDR3 nucleotides read TGCGCCAGCAGCCAGGGACTAGATGGTAGTACCGGGGAGCTGTTTTTT.

The genes are TRBV4-2 and TRBJ1-3; possibly TRBD1 for D (6 bases). Per germline, CDR1 LGHNA and CDR2 YNFKEQ. The ends were cut back, 5 bases at V and 0 bases at J, with 20 bases in the middle. This CDR3 region has 18 residues. The chain's CDR3 is CASSSLRGDRRSGNTIYF. For the CDR3, the DNA is TGTGCCAGCAGCTCCCTTCGGGGAGACAGGCGCTCTGGAAACACCATATATTTT.

This clone has only a few counts. V gene TRBV2 combines with J gene TRBJ2-7; 9 nucleotides align to TRBD1. From germline, CDR1 is SNHLY and CDR2 FYNNEI. This CDR3 is built from 14 residues. Trimming cost V 10 bases and J 5 bases; bases outside gene matches: 12. CDR3 in amino acids: CAIEDRGGSNEQYF. As DNA, the CDR3 is TGTGCCATAGAGGACAGGGGCGGTAGTAACGAGCAGTACTTC.

The J gene is TRBJ2-7, the V gene TRBV7-2, with a weak D call TRBD1 (5 bases). V lost 5 bases and J 2 bases, leaving 16 bases between the germline ends. The length of the CDR3 is 15 residues. CDR1 SGHTA and CDR2 FQGNSA come from the germline V gene. CDR3: CASSPQPSGPYEQYF. In DNA, the CDR3 is TGTGCCAGCAGCCCCCAGCCCTCAGGGCCCTACGAGCAGTACTTC.

This clone was found a few times. The V and J genes are TRBV15 and TRBJ2-7; 7 bases agree with TRBD2. CDR3 length: 15 residues. Per the germline V gene, CDR1 is LNHNV and CDR2 is YYDKDF (reference sequence). J was trimmed by 0 bases and V by 5 bases; bases with no gene match: 7. The CDR3 here is CATSPGGGSSYEQYF. CDR3 sequence (DNA): TGTGCCACCAGCCCCGGCGGGGGAAGCTCCTACGAGCAGTACTTC.

The V and J genes are TRBV29-1 and TRBJ1-2; 7 positions agree with TRBD1. Germline CDR1 is SQVTM and CDR2 is ANQGSEA. With V trimmed by 7 bases and J by 2 bases, 10 bases remained unmatched. The CDR3 runs to 14 residues. The CDR3 loop reads CSATKSTGNYGYTF. The CDR3 DNA is TGCAGCGCTACAAAATCGACAGGGAACTATGGCTACACCTTC. The full variable domain, its missing parts supplied by reference TRBV29-1 and TRBJ1-2, is SAVISQKPSRDICQRGTSLTIQCQVDSQVTMMFWYRQQPGQSLTLIATANQGSEATYESGFVIDKFPISRPNLTFSTLTVSNMSPEDSSIYLCSATKSTGNYGYTFGSGTRLTVV.

This chain connects TRBV7-3 to TRBJ2-3; D possibly corresponds to TRBD2 (5 bases). V was clipped by 2 bases and J by 3 bases, with 9 bases between them. The CDR3 length is 14 residues. Germline loops: CDR1 SGHTA, CDR2 FQGTGA. The CDR3 bases are TGTGCCAGCAGCTTAGATCCGGGGACAGATACGCAGTATTTT. Amino acid sequence: CASSLDPGTDTQYF.

This rearrangement joins TRBV19 to TRBJ1-2; maybe TRBD1 (5 bases). There are 15 residues in the CDR3. Germline V gene data show CDR1 as LNHDA and CDR2 as SQIVND (reference sequence). V was pared by 3 bases and J by 2 bases, with 13 bases between. The CDR3 here is CASSIRVEGNYGYTF. CDR3 in DNA: TGTGCCAGTAGTATCCGGGTGGAGGGGAACTATGGCTACACCTTC.

The rearrangement links TRBV7-9 to TRBJ2-7, with 8 bases lining up with TRBD2. The CDR3 contains 15 residues. Trimming cost V 5 bases and J 5 bases; bases outside gene matches: 11. The germline gives CDR1 SEHNR, CDR2 FQNEAQ (reference sequence). The CDR3 sequence is CASSPLGLDIDEQYF. The CDR3 bases are TGTGCCAGCAGCCCTTTGGGACTAGATATTGACGAGCAGTACTTC.

This rearrangement joins TRBV5-4 to TRBJ1-2, with D perhaps TRBD1 (6 bases). Germline V gene data show CDR1 as SGHNT and CDR2 as YYREEE (reference sequence). The V gene lost 4 bases and the J gene lost 6 bases, with 16 bases spanning the gap. This CDR3 is built from 14 residues. The CDR3 reads CASSTSGGAHGYTF. The CDR3 DNA reads TGTGCCAGCAGCACCTCGGGGGGGGCACATGGCTACACCTTC.

The CDR3 spells CASSRDRGHYGYTF. In DNA form, the CDR3 reads TGTGCCAGCAGCCGCGACAGGGGGCACTATGGCTACACCTTC. The chain links TRBV2 to TRBJ1-2; 10 positions agree with TRBD1. V lost 6 bases, J lost 3 bases, and 4 bases stayed unmatched. Looked up from germline, CDR1 is SNHLY and CDR2 is FYNNEI. The CDR3 consists of 14 residues.